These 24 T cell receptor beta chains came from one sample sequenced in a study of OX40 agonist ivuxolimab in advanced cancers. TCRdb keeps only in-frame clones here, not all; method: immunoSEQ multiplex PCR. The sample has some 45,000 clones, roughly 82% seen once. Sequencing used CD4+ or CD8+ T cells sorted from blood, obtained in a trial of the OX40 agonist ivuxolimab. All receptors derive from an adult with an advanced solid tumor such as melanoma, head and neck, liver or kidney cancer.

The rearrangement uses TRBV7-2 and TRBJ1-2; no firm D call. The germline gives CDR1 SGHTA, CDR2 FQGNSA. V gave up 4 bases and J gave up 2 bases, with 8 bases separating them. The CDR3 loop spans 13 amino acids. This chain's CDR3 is CASSWSGNYGYTF. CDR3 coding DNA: TGTGCCAGCAGCTGGTCGGGAAACTATGGCTACACCTTC.

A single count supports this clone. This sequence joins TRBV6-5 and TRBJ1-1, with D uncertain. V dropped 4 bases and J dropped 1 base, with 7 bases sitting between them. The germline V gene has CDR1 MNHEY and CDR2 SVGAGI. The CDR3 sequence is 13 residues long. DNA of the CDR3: TGTGCCAGCAGTTTTGCGAGGAACACTGAAGCTTTCTTT. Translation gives CASSFARNTEAFF.

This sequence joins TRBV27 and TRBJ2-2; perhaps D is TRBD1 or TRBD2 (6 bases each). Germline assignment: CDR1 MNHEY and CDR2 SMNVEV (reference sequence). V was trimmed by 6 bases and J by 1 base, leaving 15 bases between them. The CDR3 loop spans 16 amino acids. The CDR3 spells CASSYSRGRNTGELFF. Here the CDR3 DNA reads TGTGCCAGCAGCTACTCCCGGGGGCGGAACACCGGGGAGCTGTTTTTT.

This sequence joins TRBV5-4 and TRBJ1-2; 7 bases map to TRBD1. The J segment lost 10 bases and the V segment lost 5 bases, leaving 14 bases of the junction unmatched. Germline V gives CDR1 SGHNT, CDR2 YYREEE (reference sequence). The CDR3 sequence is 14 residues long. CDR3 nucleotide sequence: TGTGCCAGCAGTCGAATGACAGGGAATTATATCTACACCTTC. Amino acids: CASSRMTGNYIYTF. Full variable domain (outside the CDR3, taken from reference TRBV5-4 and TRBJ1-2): ETGVTQSPTHLIKTRGQQVTLRCSSQSGHNTVSWYQQALGQGPQFIFQYYREEENGRGNFPPRFSGLQFPNYSSELNVNALELDDSALYLCASSRMTGNYIYTFGSGTRLTVV.

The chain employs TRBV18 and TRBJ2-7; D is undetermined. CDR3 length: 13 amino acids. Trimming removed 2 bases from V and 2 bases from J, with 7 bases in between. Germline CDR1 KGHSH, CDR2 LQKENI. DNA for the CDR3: TGTGCCAGCTCACCATCTGTCCCCTACGAGCAGTACTTC. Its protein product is CASSPSVPYEQYF.

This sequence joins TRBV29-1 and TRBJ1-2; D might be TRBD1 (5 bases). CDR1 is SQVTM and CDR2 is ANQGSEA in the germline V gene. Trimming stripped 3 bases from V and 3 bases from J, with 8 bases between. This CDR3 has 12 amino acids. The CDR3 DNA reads TGCAGCGTTGAGGCAGGGTACTATGGCTACACCTTC. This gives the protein CSVEAGYYGYTF.

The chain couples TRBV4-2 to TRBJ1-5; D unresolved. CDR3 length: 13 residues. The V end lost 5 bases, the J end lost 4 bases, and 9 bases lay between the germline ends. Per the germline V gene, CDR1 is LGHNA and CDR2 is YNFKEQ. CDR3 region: CASSLSWNQPQHF. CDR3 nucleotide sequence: TGTGCCAGCAGCTTAAGCTGGAATCAGCCCCAGCATTTT.

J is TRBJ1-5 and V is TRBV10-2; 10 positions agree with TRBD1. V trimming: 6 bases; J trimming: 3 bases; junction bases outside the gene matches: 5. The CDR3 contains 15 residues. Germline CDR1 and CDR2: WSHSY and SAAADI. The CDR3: CASRGGTGANQPQHF. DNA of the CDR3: TGCGCCAGCAGGGGGGGGACAGGGGCCAATCAGCCCCAGCATTTT.

CDR3 in amino acids: CASALGVAAFNEKLFF. The CDR3 nucleotides are TGTGCCAGCGCTCTTGGGGTCGCAGCCTTTAATGAAAAACTGTTTTTT. The chain uses TRBV27 and TRBJ1-4; no clear D. The CDR3 has 16 amino acids. The V end was cut by 8 bases, the J end by 4 bases, with 20 bases between. Germline V CDR1 and CDR2: MNHEY, SMNVEV (reference sequence).

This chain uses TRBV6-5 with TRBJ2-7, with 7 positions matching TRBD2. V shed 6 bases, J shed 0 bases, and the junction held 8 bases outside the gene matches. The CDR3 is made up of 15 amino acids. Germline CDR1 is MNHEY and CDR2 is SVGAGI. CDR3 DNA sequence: TGTGCCAGCAGCCTCCAAGCGGGAAGCTCCTACGAGCAGTACTTC. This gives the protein CASSLQAGSSYEQYF.

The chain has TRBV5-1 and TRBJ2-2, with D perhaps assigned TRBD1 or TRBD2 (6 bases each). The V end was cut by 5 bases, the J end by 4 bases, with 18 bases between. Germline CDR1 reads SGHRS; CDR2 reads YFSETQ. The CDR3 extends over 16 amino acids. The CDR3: CASRPGAQGGTGELFF. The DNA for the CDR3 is TGCGCCAGCAGGCCGGGGGCGCAAGGGGGCACCGGGGAGCTGTTTTTT.

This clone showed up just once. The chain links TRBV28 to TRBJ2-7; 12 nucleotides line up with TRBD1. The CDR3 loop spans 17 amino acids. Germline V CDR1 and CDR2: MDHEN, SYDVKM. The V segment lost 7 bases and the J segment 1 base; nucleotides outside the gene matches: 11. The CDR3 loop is CASTPGTGGGGSYEQYF. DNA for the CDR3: TGTGCCAGCACCCCGGGGACAGGGGGCGGGGGATCCTACGAGCAGTACTTC.

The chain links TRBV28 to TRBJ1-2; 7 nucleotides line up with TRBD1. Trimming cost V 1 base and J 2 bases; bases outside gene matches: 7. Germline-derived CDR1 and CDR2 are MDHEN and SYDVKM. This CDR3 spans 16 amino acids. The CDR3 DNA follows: TGTGCCAGCAGTTTATCAGGGGGGCGCTGGAACTATGGCTACACCTTC. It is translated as CASSLSGGRWNYGYTF.

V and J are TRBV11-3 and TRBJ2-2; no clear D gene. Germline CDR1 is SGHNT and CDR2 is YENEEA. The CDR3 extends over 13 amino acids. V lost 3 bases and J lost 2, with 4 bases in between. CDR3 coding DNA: TGTGCCAGCAGCTTTTTAAACACCGGGGAGCTGTTTTTT. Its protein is CASSFLNTGELFF.

The CDR3 nucleotides read TGTGCCATGACCGGAGGGACGGGCAATCAGCCCCAGCATTTT. Its protein product is CAMTGGTGNQPQHF. The V call is TRBV30, the J call TRBJ1-5, with a possible D match to TRBD1 (5 bases). Trimming shortened V by 8 bases and J by 2 bases, and 16 bases separated the two germline ends. CDR3 length equals 14 residues. Germline CDR1 is GTSNPN and CDR2 is SVGIG (reference sequence).

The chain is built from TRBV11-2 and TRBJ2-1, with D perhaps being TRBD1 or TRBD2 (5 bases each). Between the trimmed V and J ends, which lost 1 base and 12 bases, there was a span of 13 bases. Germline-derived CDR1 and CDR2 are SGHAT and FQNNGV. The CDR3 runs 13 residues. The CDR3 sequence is CASSLAMGVAQFF. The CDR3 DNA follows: TGTGCCAGCAGCTTAGCTATGGGGGTGGCGCAGTTCTTC.

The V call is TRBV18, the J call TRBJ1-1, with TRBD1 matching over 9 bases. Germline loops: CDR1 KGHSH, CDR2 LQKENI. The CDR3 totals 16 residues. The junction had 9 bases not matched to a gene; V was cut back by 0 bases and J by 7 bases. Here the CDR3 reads CASSPPVRQGDLEAFF. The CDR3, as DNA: TGTGCCAGCTCACCACCCGTTCGACAGGGGGATCTTGAAGCTTTCTTT.

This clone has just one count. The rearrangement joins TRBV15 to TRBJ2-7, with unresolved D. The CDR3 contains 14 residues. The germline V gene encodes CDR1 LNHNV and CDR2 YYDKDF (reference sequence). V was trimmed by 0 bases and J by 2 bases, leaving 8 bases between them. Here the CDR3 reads CATSRDPSTYEQYF. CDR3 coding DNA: TGTGCCACCAGCAGAGATCCCAGCACCTACGAGCAGTACTTC.

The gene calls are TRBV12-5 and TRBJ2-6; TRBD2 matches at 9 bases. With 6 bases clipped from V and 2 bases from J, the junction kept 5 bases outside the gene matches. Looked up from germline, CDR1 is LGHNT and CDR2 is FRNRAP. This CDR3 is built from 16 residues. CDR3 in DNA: TGTGCTAGTGGCGTCCTAGCGGGACCTGGGGCCAACGTCCTGACTTTC. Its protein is CASGVLAGPGANVLTF.

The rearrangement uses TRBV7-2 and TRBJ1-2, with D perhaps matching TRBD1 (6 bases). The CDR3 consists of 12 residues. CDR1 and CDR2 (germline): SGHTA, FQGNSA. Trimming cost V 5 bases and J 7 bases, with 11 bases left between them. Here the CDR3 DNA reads TGTGCCAGCAGCCGGACAGCGTCTGGCTACACCTTC. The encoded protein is CASSRTASGYTF.

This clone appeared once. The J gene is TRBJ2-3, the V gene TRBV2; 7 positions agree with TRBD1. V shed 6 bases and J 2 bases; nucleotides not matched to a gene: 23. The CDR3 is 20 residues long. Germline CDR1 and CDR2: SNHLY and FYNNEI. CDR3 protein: CASRLQGRFDEGIITDTQYF. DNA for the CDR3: TGTGCCAGCAGGCTACAGGGGCGATTTGACGAGGGGATAATCACAGATACGCAGTATTTT.

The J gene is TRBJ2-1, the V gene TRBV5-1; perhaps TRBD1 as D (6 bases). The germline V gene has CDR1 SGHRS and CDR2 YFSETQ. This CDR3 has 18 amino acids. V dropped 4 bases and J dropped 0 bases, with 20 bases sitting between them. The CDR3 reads CASSILDSRLYSYNEQFF. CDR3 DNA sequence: TGCGCCAGCAGCATCTTGGACAGCAGGCTATACTCCTACAATGAGCAGTTCTTC.

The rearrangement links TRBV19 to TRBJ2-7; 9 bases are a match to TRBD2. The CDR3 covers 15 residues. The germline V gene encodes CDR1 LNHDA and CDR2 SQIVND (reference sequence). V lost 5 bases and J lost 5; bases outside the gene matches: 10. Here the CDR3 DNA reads TGTGCCAGTAGTGTGGGTTTAGCGGGGGTGAACGAGCAGTACTTC. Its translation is CASSVGLAGVNEQYF.

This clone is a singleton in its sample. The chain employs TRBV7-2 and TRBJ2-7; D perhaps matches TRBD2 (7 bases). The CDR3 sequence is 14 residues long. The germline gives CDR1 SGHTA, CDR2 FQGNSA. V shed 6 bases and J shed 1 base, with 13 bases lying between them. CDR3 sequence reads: CASRKGGDSYEQYF. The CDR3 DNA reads TGTGCCAGCAGAAAGGGGGGGGATTCCTACGAGCAGTACTTC.